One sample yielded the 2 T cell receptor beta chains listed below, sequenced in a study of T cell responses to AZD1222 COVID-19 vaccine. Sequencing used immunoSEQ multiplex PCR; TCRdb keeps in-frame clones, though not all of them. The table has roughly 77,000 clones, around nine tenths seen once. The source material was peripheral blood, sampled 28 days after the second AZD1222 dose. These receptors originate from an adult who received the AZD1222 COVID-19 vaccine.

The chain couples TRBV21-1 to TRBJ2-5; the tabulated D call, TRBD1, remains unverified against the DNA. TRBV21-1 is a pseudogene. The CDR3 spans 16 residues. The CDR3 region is CASSTLRGPSKETQYF. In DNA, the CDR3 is TGTGCCAGCAGCACCCTCAGGGGGCCCAGCAAAGAGACCCAGTACTTC.

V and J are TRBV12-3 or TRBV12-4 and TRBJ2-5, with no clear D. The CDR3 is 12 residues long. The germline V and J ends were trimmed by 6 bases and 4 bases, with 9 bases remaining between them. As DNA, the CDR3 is TGTGCCAGCAGGCTCGACGGAGAGACCCAGTACTTC. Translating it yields CASRLDGETQYF.